This T cell receptor (beta chain) was sequenced during a study of CD8 T cells in Susac syndrome. The T cells that were sequenced for TCR beta were CD8+ and CD4+ cells from blood. RNA amounts of roughly 0.45 to 1 ug underwent reverse transcription with random hexamers. The method of amplification for TCR beta CDR3 was immunoSEQ multiplex PCR, covering 54 Vbeta and 13 Jbeta. TCRdb passed the immunoSEQ multiplex PCR reads through MiXCR, listing each CDR3 protein once. Of 100,000 to 150,000 distinct CDR3 sequences listed, about 95% were seen once; the top ten hold more than 0.095%. This CDR3 has 15 residues. V was shortened by 4 bases and J by 0 bases, with 14 bases between the two germline ends. Germline-derived CDR1 and CDR2 are SGHNT and YYREEE (reference sequence).

V is TRBV5-4 and J is TRBJ2-7; D gene unclear. The source material was CD4+ T cells from PBMCs. The sequence was collected from a human donor in good health. CDR3 protein: CASSRAGTSSYEQYF. The CDR3 DNA sequence: TGTGCCAGCAGCCGTGCCGGCACCAGCTCCTACGAGCAGTACTTC.